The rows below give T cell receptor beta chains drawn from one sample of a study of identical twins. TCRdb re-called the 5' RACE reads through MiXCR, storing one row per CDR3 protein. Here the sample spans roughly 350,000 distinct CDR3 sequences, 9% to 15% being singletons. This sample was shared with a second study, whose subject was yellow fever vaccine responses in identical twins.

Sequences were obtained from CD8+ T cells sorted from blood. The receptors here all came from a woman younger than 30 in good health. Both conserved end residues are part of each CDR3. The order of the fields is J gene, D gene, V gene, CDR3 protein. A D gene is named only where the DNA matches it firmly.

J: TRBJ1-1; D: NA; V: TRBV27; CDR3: CASTPNGGNTEAFF
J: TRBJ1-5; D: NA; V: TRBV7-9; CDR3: CASSSGGPQHF
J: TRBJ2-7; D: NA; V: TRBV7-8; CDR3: CASSPVRDAYEQYF
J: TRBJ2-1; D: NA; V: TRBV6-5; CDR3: CASSYGAFNEQFF
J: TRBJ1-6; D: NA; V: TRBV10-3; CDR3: CAISETSSYNSPLHF
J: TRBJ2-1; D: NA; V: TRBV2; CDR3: CASSEALQAPGAYNEQFF
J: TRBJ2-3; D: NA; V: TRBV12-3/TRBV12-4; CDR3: CASSLSWELGTDTQYF
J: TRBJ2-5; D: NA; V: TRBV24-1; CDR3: CATSDHFQETQYF
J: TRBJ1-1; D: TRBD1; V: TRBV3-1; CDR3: CASSQVDATRGQGGSEAFF
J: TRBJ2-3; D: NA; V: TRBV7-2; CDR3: CASSLAPPASGNTDTQYF
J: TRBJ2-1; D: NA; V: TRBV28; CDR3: CASSLWGREQFF
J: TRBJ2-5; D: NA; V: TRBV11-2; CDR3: CASSLAPLGGELQETQYF
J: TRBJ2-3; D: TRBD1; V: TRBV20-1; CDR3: CSALTGFGTQYF
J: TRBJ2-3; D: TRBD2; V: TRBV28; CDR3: CASSFPSTPLSGRASDTQYF
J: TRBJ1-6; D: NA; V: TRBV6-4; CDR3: CASSDWEGSPLHF
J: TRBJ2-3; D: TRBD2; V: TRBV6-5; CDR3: CASSYSTSGTDTQYF
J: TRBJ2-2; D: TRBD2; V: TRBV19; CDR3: CASRPSGGPGELFF
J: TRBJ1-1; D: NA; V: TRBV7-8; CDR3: CASSLRWGTPSLNTEAFF
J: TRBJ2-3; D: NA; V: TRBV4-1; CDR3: CASSHLGQSLSDTQYF
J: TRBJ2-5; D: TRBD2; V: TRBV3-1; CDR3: CASSQDGGSWETQYF
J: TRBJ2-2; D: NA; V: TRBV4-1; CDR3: CASSPWWGPRDTGELFF
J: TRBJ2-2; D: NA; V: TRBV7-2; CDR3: CASSFSGPGELFF
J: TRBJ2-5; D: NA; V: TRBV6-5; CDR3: CASSYSPGQLLPQETQYF
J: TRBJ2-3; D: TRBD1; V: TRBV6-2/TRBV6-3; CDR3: CASRWTGVSTDTQYF
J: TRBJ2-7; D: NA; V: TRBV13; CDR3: CASSPERDGSYEQYF
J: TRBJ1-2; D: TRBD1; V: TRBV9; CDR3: CASSSRTGEDYGYTF
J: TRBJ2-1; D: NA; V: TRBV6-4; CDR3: CASSDWGDSNEQFF
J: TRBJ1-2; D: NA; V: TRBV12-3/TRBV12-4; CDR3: CASSLGWGAGYTF
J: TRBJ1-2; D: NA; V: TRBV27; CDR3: CASSAGLGYTF
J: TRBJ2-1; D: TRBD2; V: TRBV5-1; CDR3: CASSRRKAGENEQFF
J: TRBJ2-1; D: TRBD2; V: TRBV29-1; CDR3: CSVVAGGPEQFF
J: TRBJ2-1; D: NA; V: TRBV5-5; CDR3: CASSLAAQGLYNGQFF
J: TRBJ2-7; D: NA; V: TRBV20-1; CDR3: CSALNRGNAYEQYF
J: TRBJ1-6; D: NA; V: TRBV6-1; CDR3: CASSTGGLGSPLHF
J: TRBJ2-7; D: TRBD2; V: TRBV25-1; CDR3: CASSETTSGTSYEQYF
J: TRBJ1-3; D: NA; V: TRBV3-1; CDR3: CASSQDYRVDTIYF
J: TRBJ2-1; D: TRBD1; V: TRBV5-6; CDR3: CASSSDRERYKDNEQFF
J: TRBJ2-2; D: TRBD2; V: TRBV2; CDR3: CASSDWLAGGPGTGELFF
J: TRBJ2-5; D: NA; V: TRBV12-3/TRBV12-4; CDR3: CASSLFLRAAGETQYF
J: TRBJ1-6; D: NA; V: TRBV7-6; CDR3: CASSRSGTSYNSPLHF
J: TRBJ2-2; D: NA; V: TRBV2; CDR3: CASKLGSSNTGELFF